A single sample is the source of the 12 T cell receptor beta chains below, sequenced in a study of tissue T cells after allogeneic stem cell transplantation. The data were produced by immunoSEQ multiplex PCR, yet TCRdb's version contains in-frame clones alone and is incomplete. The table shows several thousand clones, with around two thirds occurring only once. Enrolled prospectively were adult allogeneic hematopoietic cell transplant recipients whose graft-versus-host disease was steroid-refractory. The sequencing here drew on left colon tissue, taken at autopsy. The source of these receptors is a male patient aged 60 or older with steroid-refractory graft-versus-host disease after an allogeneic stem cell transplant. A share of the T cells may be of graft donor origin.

CDR3 sequence (DNA): TGTGCCACCAGCAGAGATGCTGGGGGAGATACGCAGTATTTT. This encodes CATSRDAGGDTQYF. J is TRBJ2-3 and V is TRBV15; D assignment may be TRBD1 or TRBD2 (5 bases each). This CDR3 spans 14 amino acids. CDR1 LNHNV and CDR2 YYDKDF come from the germline V gene (reference sequence). Trimming took 0 bases from V and 5 from J, leaving 9 bases between them.

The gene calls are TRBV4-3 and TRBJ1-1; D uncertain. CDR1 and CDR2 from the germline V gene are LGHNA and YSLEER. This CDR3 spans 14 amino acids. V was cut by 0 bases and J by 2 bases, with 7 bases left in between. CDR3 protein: CASSQDHSNTEAFF. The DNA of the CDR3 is TGCGCCAGCAGCCAAGATCACAGTAACACTGAAGCTTTCTTT.

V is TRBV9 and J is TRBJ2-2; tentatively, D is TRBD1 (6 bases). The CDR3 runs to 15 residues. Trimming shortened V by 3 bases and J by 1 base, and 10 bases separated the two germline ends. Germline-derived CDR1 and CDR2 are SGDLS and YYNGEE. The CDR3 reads CASSAGRGNTGELFF. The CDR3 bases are TGTGCCAGCAGCGCCGGCAGGGGGAACACCGGGGAGCTGTTTTTT.

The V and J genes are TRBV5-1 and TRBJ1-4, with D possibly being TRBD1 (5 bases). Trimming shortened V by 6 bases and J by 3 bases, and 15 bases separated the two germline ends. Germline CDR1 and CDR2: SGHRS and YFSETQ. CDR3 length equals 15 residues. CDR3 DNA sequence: TGCGCCAGCAACCGGGCGGGGCGGGCTAATGAAAAACTGTTTTTT. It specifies CASNRAGRANEKLFF.

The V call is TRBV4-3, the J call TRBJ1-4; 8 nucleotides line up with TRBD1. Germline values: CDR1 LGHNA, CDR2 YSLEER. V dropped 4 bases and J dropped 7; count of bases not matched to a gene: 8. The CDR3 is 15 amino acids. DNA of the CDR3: TGCGCCAGCAGCCTCAACAGGGGGAGGAGTGAAAAACTGTTTTTT. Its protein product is CASSLNRGRSEKLFF.

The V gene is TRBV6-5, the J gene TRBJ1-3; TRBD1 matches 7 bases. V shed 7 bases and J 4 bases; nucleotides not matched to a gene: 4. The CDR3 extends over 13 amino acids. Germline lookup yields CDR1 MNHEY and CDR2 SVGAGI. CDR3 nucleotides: TGTGCCAGCACGCTGGACAGGGGAAACACCATATATTTT. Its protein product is CASTLDRGNTIYF.

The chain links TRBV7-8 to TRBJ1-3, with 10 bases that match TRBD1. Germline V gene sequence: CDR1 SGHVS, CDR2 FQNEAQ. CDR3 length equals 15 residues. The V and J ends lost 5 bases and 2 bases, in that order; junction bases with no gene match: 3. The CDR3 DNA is TGTGCCAGCAGCACCGGACAGGGGGCTGGAAACACCATATATTTT. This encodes CASSTGQGAGNTIYF.

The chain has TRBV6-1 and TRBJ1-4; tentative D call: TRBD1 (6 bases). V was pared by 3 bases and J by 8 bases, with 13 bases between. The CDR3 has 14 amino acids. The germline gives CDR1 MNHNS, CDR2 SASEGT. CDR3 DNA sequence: TGTGCCAGCAGTGACCGGGGAAGGGGGGAAAAACTGTTTTTT. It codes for CASSDRGRGEKLFF.

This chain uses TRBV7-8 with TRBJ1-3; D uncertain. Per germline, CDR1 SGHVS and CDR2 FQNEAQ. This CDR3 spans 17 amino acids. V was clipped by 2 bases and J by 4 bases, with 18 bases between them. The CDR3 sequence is CASSLFRSGPRGNTIYF. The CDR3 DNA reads TGTGCCAGCAGCTTATTTAGAAGCGGACCGAGAGGAAACACCATATATTTT. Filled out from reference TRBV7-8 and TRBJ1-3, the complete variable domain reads GAGVSQSPRYKVAKRGQDVALRCDPISGHVSLFWYQQALGQGPEFLTYFQNEAQLDKSGLPSDRFFAERPEGSVSTLKIQRTQQEDSAVYLCASSLFRSGPRGNTIYFGEGSWLTVV.

CDR3 residues: CATSRAGTSTQNYGYTF. CDR3 sequence (DNA): TGTGCCACCAGCAGAGCTGGCACATCGACTCAGAACTATGGCTACACCTTC. The chain combines TRBV15 with TRBJ1-2; D remains unclear. The CDR3 covers 17 residues. Trimming removed 1 base from V and 2 bases from J, with 17 bases in between. Germline V gives CDR1 LNHNV, CDR2 YYDKDF (reference sequence).

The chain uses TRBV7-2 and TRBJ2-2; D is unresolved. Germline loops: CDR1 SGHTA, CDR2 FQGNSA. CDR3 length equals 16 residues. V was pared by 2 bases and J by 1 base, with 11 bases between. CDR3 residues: CASSLSPPGNTGELFF. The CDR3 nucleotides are TGTGCCAGCAGCTTATCTCCCCCAGGGAACACCGGGGAGCTGTTTTTT.

CDR3 nucleotides: TGTGCCAGCAGTGAGGAGGTGGGAGGTACTCACGACACTGAAGCTTTCTTT. As protein: CASSEEVGGTHDTEAFF. The rearrangement uses TRBV25-1 and TRBJ1-1; D is ambiguous. Trimming stripped 3 bases from V and 3 bases from J, with 20 bases between. Germline lookup yields CDR1 MGHDK and CDR2 SYGVNS. The CDR3 covers 17 residues. Supplemented by reference TRBV25-1 and TRBJ1-1, the full variable domain reads EADIYQTPRYLVIGTGKKITLECSQTMGHDKMYWYQQDPGMELHLIHYSYGVNSTEKGDLSSESTVSRIRTEHFPLTLESARPSHTSQYLCASSEEVGGTHDTEAFFGQGTRLTVV.